These 16 T cell receptor beta chains came from one sample sequenced in a study of T-cell memory formation after mild COVID-19 (dated by TCRdb to about 2021). The library was built by means of 5' RACE. Sequencing relied on an Illumina NovaSeq 6000. TCRdb trimmed the raw reads at Q25, called clones with MiXCR and kept productive beta chains. Entries are consolidated by CDR3 protein sequence, retaining the most common genes and DNA. In all, the sample holds approximately 580,000 distinct CDR3 sequences, and roughly 21% of those were seen once. The top ten hold under 15% of the sample. Material for sequencing was PBMCs or a T cell subset sorted from them (not recorded which). The receptors originated from an adult woman who had mild COVID-19 (a few samples of this study predate the infection). The sample titles of this study are shuffled in the database, so cell type and time point are left out; the donor was told from shared clones.

The chain couples TRBV18 to TRBJ2-7; 9 bases are shared with TRBD1. Looked up from germline, CDR1 is KGHSH and CDR2 is LQKENI. This CDR3 has 14 amino acids. V trimming: 8 bases; J trimming: 3 bases; junction bases outside the gene matches: 8. The chain's CDR3 is CASGKGQGFYEQYF. CDR3 DNA sequence: TGTGCCAGCGGCAAGGGACAGGGATTCTACGAGCAGTACTTC.

Only a few counts were recorded for this clonotype. The V call is TRBV4-1, the J call TRBJ2-1, with a tentative D call TRBD2 (7 bases). Germline assignment: CDR1 MGHRA and CDR2 YSYEKL. The CDR3 loop spans 14 amino acids. V lost 0 bases and J 8 bases, leaving 11 bases between the germline ends. The CDR3 DNA reads TGCGCCAGCAGCCAAGAGGGCGGGGGCTATGAGCAGTTCTTC. It specifies CASSQEGGGYEQFF.

This chain connects TRBV6-5 to TRBJ2-5; 8 bases are shared with TRBD1. This CDR3 has 16 residues. Germline lookup yields CDR1 MNHEY and CDR2 SVGAGI. Trimming removed 2 bases from V and 5 bases from J; junction bases left unmatched: 10. The CDR3: CASSYTRTGLKETQYF. The CDR3 nucleotides are TGTGCCAGCAGTTACACACGGACAGGGCTTAAGGAGACCCAGTACTTC.

The rearrangement joins TRBV6-5 to TRBJ2-7, with 10 bases aligning to TRBD1. CDR3 size: 15 residues. V trimming: 0 bases; J trimming: 4 bases; junction bases outside the gene matches: 3. Germline assignment: CDR1 MNHEY and CDR2 SVGAGI. This CDR3 is CASSYSGQGGYEQYF. DNA for the CDR3: TGTGCCAGCAGTTACTCTGGACAGGGGGGGTACGAGCAGTACTTC.

The rearrangement uses TRBV6-1 and TRBJ2-7; D not resolved. V gave up 3 bases and J gave up 1 base, with 10 bases separating them. The germline gives CDR1 MNHNS, CDR2 SASEGT. This CDR3 contains 14 residues. The DNA for the CDR3 is TGTGCCAGCAGTGAGGCAGACCCTTCCTACGAGCAGTACTTC. It codes for CASSEADPSYEQYF.

The chain uses TRBV29-1 and TRBJ2-7, with TRBD2 matching over 9 bases. CDR3 length: 14 amino acids. Germline V gene lookup returns CDR1 SQVTM and CDR2 ANQGSEA. The junction had 10 bases not matched to a gene; V was cut back by 4 bases and J by 6 bases. Here the CDR3 DNA reads TGCAGCGTTGGGCTCCGGACTAGCGTCTCCGAGCAGTACTTC. Protein sequence: CSVGLRTSVSEQYF.

In its sample, this clonotype was seen many times. The chain has TRBV10-3 and TRBJ2-3; possible D gene TRBD2, 6 bases. The CDR3 consists of 14 residues. Germline V gene sequence: CDR1 ENHRY, CDR2 SYGVKD. V was trimmed by 2 bases and J by 5 bases, leaving 11 bases between them. CDR3 residues: CAISETSPGDTQYF. CDR3 bases: TGTGCCATCAGTGAGACTAGCCCGGGAGATACGCAGTATTTT.

The chain has TRBV29-1 and TRBJ2-7, with 7 bases lining up with TRBD1. This CDR3 region has 13 residues. CDR1 SQVTM and CDR2 ANQGSEA come from the germline V gene. The ends lost 2 bases at V and 2 bases at J; junction bases unmatched: 3. CDR3 sequence: CSVERQGTYEQYF. For the CDR3, the DNA is TGCAGCGTTGAACGACAGGGAACCTACGAGCAGTACTTC.

The V gene is TRBV5-4, the J gene TRBJ1-2, with 8 nucleotides matching TRBD1. V lost 4 bases to trimming and J lost 8 bases; unmatched junction nucleotides: 10. Germline values: CDR1 SGHNT, CDR2 YYREEE (reference sequence). The CDR3 is made up of 14 amino acids. CDR3 sequence: CASSLQAGGGGYTF. In nucleotides, the CDR3 is TGTGCCAGCAGCCTCCAGGCAGGGGGCGGGGGCTACACCTTC. Together with reference TRBV5-4 and TRBJ1-2, the CDR3 gives the full variable domain: ETGVTQSPTHLIKTRGQQVTLRCSSQSGHNTVSWYQQALGQGPQFIFQYYREEENGRGNFPPRFSGLQFPNYSSELNVNALELDDSALYLCASSLQAGGGGYTFGSGTRLTVV.

This clonotype has more than one count but fewer than ten. V gene TRBV11-3 combines with J gene TRBJ2-1, with D perhaps TRBD2 (6 bases). This CDR3 is 13 amino acids long. Trimming removed 8 bases from V and 5 bases from J, with 13 bases in between. CDR1 SGHNT and CDR2 YENEEA come from the germline V gene. In nucleotides, the CDR3 is TGTGCCAGCCGGGGGTGGCGGGACAATGAGCAGTTCTTC. Protein sequence: CASRGWRDNEQFF.

This rearrangement joins TRBV6-2 or TRBV6-3 to TRBJ1-2, with D unclear. Trimming cost V 4 bases and J 6 bases, with 12 bases left between them. CDR3 length: 13 amino acids. Germline assignment: CDR1 MNHEY and CDR2 SVGEGT. DNA of the CDR3: TGTGCCAGCAGTTTTGGTTCCACAGATGGCTACACCTTC. This translates into CASSFGSTDGYTF.

This clonotype was observed a few times. This chain uses TRBV4-1 with TRBJ1-5, with D unresolved. With 0 bases removed from V and 0 bases from J, the gap between germline ends came to 6 bases. The germline gives CDR1 MGHRA, CDR2 YSYEKL. The CDR3 is 15 amino acids. The DNA of the CDR3 is TGCGCCAGCAGCCAAGATTTGGTTAGCAATCAGCCCCAGCATTTT. Its translation is CASSQDLVSNQPQHF.

Only a few counts were recorded for this clonotype. The rearrangement uses TRBV12-3 or TRBV12-4 and TRBJ2-2; TRBD2 aligns across 14 bases. V trimming: 10 bases; J trimming: 7 bases; junction bases outside the gene matches: 5. The CDR3 is 14 residues long. CDR3 nucleotides: TGTGCCACTAGACTAGCGGGAGGGCACGGGGAGCTGTTTTTT. This sequence encodes CATRLAGGHGELFF.

Many counts were recorded for this clonotype. The V gene is TRBV7-2, the J gene TRBJ1-1, with D tentatively TRBD1 (5 bases). The CDR3 has 14 residues. The germline V gene encodes CDR1 SGHTA and CDR2 FQGNSA. Trimming took off 2 bases at V and 4 bases at J, with 11 bases between the two ends. CDR3: CASSLTAGSTEAFF. The CDR3 DNA reads TGTGCCAGCAGCTTAACGGCAGGGAGCACTGAAGCTTTCTTT.

This clonotype was picked up a small number of times. The chain carries TRBV6-5 and TRBJ1-2, with a weak D call TRBD1 (5 bases). The CDR3 is made up of 15 amino acids. Germline V gene lookup returns CDR1 MNHEY and CDR2 SVGAGI. The V and J ends lost 8 bases and 1 base respectively, with 17 bases between them. The CDR3 nucleotides are TGTGCCAGCGCAACCGGGACGGCCCTTAACTATGGCTACACCTTC. It is translated as CASATGTALNYGYTF.

This clonotype has a handful of counts. The CDR3 DNA sequence: TGTGCCAGCAGCGTAGTGGGGACTAGCGGGAGGAACCGGGGTAATGAGCAGTTCTTC. Translation: CASSVVGTSGRNRGNEQFF. The chain combines TRBV9 with TRBJ2-1, with TRBD2 matching 15 bases. The CDR3 spans 19 residues. Germline lookup yields CDR1 SGDLS and CDR2 YYNGEE. J was trimmed by 7 bases and V by 0 bases; bases with no gene match: 11.